One sample yielded the 23 T cell receptor beta chains listed below, sequenced in a study of T-cell memory formation after mild COVID-19. TCRdb re-called the 5' RACE reads with MiXCR, one entry per CDR3 protein. This repertoire shows about 340,000 distinct CDR3 sequences, about a sixth found once; its top ten account for about a fifth. The sequenced material came from PBMCs or a T cell subset sorted from them (not recorded which). The receptors stem from a man between 18 and 29 years old who had mild COVID-19 (a few samples of this study predate the infection). Cell type and time point are not known.

The CDR3 DNA sequence: TGTGCCAGCAGCCCGTTTGGGGCAAATACGCAGTATTTT. Amino acids: CASSPFGANTQYF. This chain links TRBV6-5 with TRBJ2-3, with D perhaps TRBD1 (5 bases). Germline assignment: CDR1 MNHEY and CDR2 SVGAGI. Trimming shortened V by 6 bases and J by 7 bases, and 14 bases separated the two germline ends. The CDR3 sequence is 13 residues long.

The chain recombines TRBV9 with TRBJ2-1; D remains unclear. Germline CDR1 SGDLS, CDR2 YYNGEE. This CDR3 is 12 amino acids long. V gave up 3 bases and J gave up 8 bases, with 9 bases separating them. CDR3 bases: TGTGCCAGCAGCGCTCGAGGAGATGAGCAGTTCTTC. Residues: CASSARGDEQFF.

The rearrangement links TRBV5-1 to TRBJ2-3, with TRBD1 identical over 8 bases. The V and J ends lost 1 base and 8 bases, in that order; junction bases with no gene match: 12. CDR3 size: 16 residues. The germline V gene encodes CDR1 SGHRS and CDR2 YFSETQ. This CDR3 is CASSLWPGQDMGTQYF. The DNA of the CDR3 is TGCGCCAGCAGCTTGTGGCCGGGACAGGACATGGGTACGCAGTATTTT.

In its sample, this clonotype was seen a few times. The chain recombines TRBV12-3 or TRBV12-4 with TRBJ1-5; D might be TRBD1 (6 bases). The CDR3 is 14 amino acids. V lost 7 bases, J lost 3 bases, and 13 bases lay in between. The CDR3 protein is CASTRTGFNQPQHF. The CDR3 coding sequence is TGTGCCAGCACCAGAACAGGGTTCAATCAGCCCCAGCATTTT.

The chain links TRBV5-1 to TRBJ2-1; 13 bases fit TRBD2. The CDR3 totals 16 residues. V lost 2 bases to trimming and J lost 3 bases; unmatched junction nucleotides: 2. CDR1 and CDR2 from the germline V gene are SGHRS and YFSETQ. CDR3 in DNA: TGCGCCAGCAGCTTCCGGACTAGCGGGGGCTACAATGAGCAGTTCTTC. This codes for CASSFRTSGGYNEQFF.

This clonotype was picked up a small number of times. The chain uses TRBV7-9 and TRBJ1-4; the D is unclear. From germline, CDR1 is SEHNR and CDR2 FQNEAQ (reference sequence). CDR3 length: 14 amino acids. V was pared by 3 bases and J by 8 bases, with 13 bases between. CDR3 bases: TGTGCCAGCAGCTTTATGGGAAGTCGAGAAAAACTGTTTTTT. This translates into CASSFMGSREKLFF.

This clonotype showed up just a few times. The rearrangement uses TRBV20-1 and TRBJ2-4, with D perhaps TRBD2 (5 bases). The germline V gene has CDR1 DFQATT and CDR2 SNEGSKA (reference sequence). V lost 0 bases and J 0 bases, leaving 12 bases between the germline ends. CDR3 length equals 16 residues. CDR3 amino acids: CSARDLSGLAKNIQYF. The CDR3 coding sequence is TGCAGTGCTAGAGATCTCTCGGGGTTAGCCAAAAACATTCAGTACTTC.

This clonotype was picked up a small number of times. The CDR3: CASSFPGGYSPLHF. The CDR3 DNA sequence: TGTGCCAGCAGCTTCCCAGGAGGCTATTCACCCCTCCACTTT. The chain carries TRBV7-2 and TRBJ1-6; no reliable D call. This CDR3 has 14 amino acids. V was cut by 3 bases and J by 8 bases, with 11 bases left in between. Germline V gene sequence: CDR1 SGHTA, CDR2 FQGNSA. Supplemented by reference TRBV7-2 and TRBJ1-6, the full variable domain reads GAGVSQSPSNKVTEKGKDVELRCDPISGHTALYWYRQSLGQGLEFLIYFQGNSAPDKSGLPSDRFSAERTGGSVSTLTIQRTQQEDSAVYLCASSFPGGYSPLHFGNGTRLTVT.

The genes are TRBV7-9 and TRBJ2-4, with D hard to call. The CDR3 loop spans 13 amino acids. Trimming left V 4 bases short and J 5 bases short, with 9 bases between. Germline loops: CDR1 SEHNR, CDR2 FQNEAQ (reference sequence). CDR3 nucleotide sequence: TGTGCCAGCAGCTCCGAAATAGAAAACATTCAGTACTTC. Its protein is CASSSEIENIQYF.

The CDR3 loop is CASSVVGVPTPDTQYF. CDR3 nucleotide sequence: TGTGCCAGCAGCGTAGTCGGCGTCCCCACCCCAGATACGCAGTATTTT. J is TRBJ2-3 and V is TRBV9, with D unresolved. The CDR3 covers 16 residues. Germline V gene lookup returns CDR1 SGDLS and CDR2 YYNGEE. V was shortened by 0 bases and J by 4 bases, with 15 bases between the two germline ends.

The V gene is TRBV6-2 or TRBV6-3, the J gene TRBJ1-5; D uncertain. There are 13 residues in the CDR3. The germline V gene encodes CDR1 MNHEY and CDR2 SVGEGT. V was trimmed by 2 bases and J by 7 bases, leaving 9 bases between them. The DNA of the CDR3 is TGTGCCAGCAGTTACGGGAGGGTCCAGCCCCAGCATTTT. It encodes CASSYGRVQPQHF.

The chain combines TRBV5-1 with TRBJ1-1; weak D call: TRBD1 (5 bases). Between the trimmed V and J ends, which lost 7 bases and 0 bases, there was a span of 10 bases. The V gene's germline CDR1 is SGHRS and CDR2 YFSETQ. This CDR3 region has 13 residues. The CDR3 DNA reads TGCGCCAGCCGGACAATAATGAACACTGAAGCTTTCTTT. Amino acids: CASRTIMNTEAFF.

This clonotype was detected a few times. The CDR3 is CASSLVRTGVYGYTF. CDR3 in DNA: TGTGCCAGCAGCTTAGTTCGGACAGGAGTGTATGGCTACACCTTC. V and J are TRBV7-8 and TRBJ1-2, with TRBD1 matching over 7 bases. Per germline, CDR1 SGHVS and CDR2 FQNEAQ. The CDR3 totals 15 residues. With 1 base clipped from V and 5 bases from J, the junction kept 7 bases outside the gene matches.

This clonotype came up a few times. The J gene is TRBJ2-1, the V gene TRBV5-1; D not certain. In germline, CDR1 is SGHRS, CDR2 YFSETQ. The CDR3 is 14 residues long. V lost 4 bases, J lost 4 bases, and 12 bases lay in between. For the CDR3, the DNA is TGCGCCAGCAGCGCCGCGCAACGATACAATGAGCAGTTCTTC. As protein: CASSAAQRYNEQFF.

CDR3 nucleotide sequence: TGTGCCAGCAGCTTCCCCGTAGGGGGCAGCGGCACAGATACGCAGTATTTT. This gives the protein CASSFPVGGSGTDTQYF. This sequence joins TRBV7-9 and TRBJ2-3; 7 bases line up with TRBD1. Germline-derived CDR1 and CDR2 are SEHNR and FQNEAQ (reference sequence). The CDR3 contains 17 residues. J lost 1 base, V lost 3 bases, and 10 bases had no gene match.

The chain uses TRBV5-6 and TRBJ2-7; D remains unclear. In germline, CDR1 is SGHDT, CDR2 YYEEEE. The CDR3 is 13 amino acids. V shed 0 bases and J shed 6 bases, with 10 bases lying between them. CDR3 in amino acids: CASSLGGQTEQYF. CDR3 nucleotides: TGTGCCAGCAGCTTGGGTGGGCAGACCGAGCAGTACTTC. Using reference TRBV5-6 and TRBJ2-7 for the parts outside the CDR3, the full variable domain is DAGVTQSPTHLIKTRGQQVTLRCSPKSGHDTVSWYQQALGQGPQFIFQYYEEEERQRGNFPDRFSGHQFPNYSSELNVNALLLGDSALYLCASSLGGQTEQYFGPGTRLTVT.

The chain has TRBV9 and TRBJ2-3, with 9 bases fitting TRBD2. There are 17 residues in the CDR3. Germline trimming cut 4 bases from V and 1 base from J; bases unmatched to any gene: 10. The germline V gene has CDR1 SGDLS and CDR2 YYNGEE. CDR3 nucleotides: TGTGCCAGCAGCCCGTGGTCGGTAGCGGGGGGCACAGATACGCAGTATTTT. Its translation: CASSPWSVAGGTDTQYF.

The rearrangement links TRBV15 to TRBJ2-1; TRBD2 aligns across 10 bases. CDR3 length: 15 residues. The germline gives CDR1 LNHNV, CDR2 YYDKDF (reference sequence). Trimming at V came to 7 bases and at J to 4 bases, leaving 7 bases not matched to a gene. CDR3: CATTTGTSEYNEQFF. Here the CDR3 DNA reads TGTGCCACCACTACCGGGACTAGCGAGTACAATGAGCAGTTCTTC.

This clonotype occurred once. The V call is TRBV7-9, the J call TRBJ2-7; D unclear. CDR1 is SEHNR, CDR2 FQNEAQ, per germline (reference sequence). V gave up 5 bases and J gave up 7 bases, with 12 bases separating them. The CDR3 has 12 amino acids. CDR3 nucleotide sequence: TGTGCCAGCAGCCTCATGGGTACAGAGCAGTACTTC. Translation gives CASSLMGTEQYF. The full variable domain, its missing parts supplied by reference TRBV7-9 and TRBJ2-7, is DTGVSQNPRHKITKRGQNVTFRCDPISEHNRLYWYRQTLGQGPEFLTYFQNEAQLEKSRLLSDRFSAERPKGSFSTLEIQRTEQGDSAMYLCASSLMGTEQYFGPGTRLTVT.

This clonotype has a count of ten or more. The chain uses TRBV7-2 and TRBJ2-7; 7 positions match TRBD1. The J segment lost 0 bases and the V segment lost 6 bases, leaving 11 bases of the junction unmatched. The CDR3 length is 16 residues. Germline assignment: CDR1 SGHTA and CDR2 FQGNSA. The CDR3 loop reads CASSITGTVLSYEQYF. The CDR3 DNA reads as TGTGCCAGCAGTATCACCGGGACAGTCCTCTCCTACGAGCAGTACTTC.

The V call is TRBV5-5, the J call TRBJ1-2; D uncertain. Germline V lookup: CDR1 SGHKS, CDR2 YYEKEE (reference sequence). The CDR3 is 15 amino acids. Trimming stripped 6 bases from V and 8 bases from J, with 23 bases between. The CDR3 spells CASNRITNRESGYTF. As DNA, the CDR3 is TGTGCCAGCAACCGAATTACAAACCGCGAATCGGGCTACACCTTC. Full variable domain (rest looked up from reference TRBV5-5 and TRBJ1-2): DAGVTQSPTHLIKTRGQQVTLRCSPISGHKSVSWYQQVLGQGPQFIFQYYEKEERGRGNFPDRFSARQFPNYSSELNVNALLLGDSALYLCASNRITNRESGYTFGSGTRLTVV.

In its sample, this clonotype was seen a few times. Here the CDR3 reads CAWSKGTDNGYTF. CDR3 nucleotide sequence: TGTGCCTGGAGCAAGGGGACTGACAATGGCTACACCTTC. The chain is built from TRBV30 and TRBJ1-2; a possible D gene is TRBD1 (5 bases). The CDR3 contains 13 residues. V dropped 3 bases and J dropped 6 bases, with 14 bases sitting between them. From germline, CDR1 is GTSNPN and CDR2 SVGIG (reference sequence). The full variable domain, completed using reference TRBV30 and TRBJ1-2, is SQTIHQWPATLVQPVGSPLSLECTVEGTSNPNLYWYRQAAGRGLQLLFYSVGIGQISSEVPQNLSASRPQDRQFILSSKKLLLSDSGFYLCAWSKGTDNGYTFGSGTRLTVV.

This chain joins TRBV5-1 and TRBJ2-7, with 7 bases matching TRBD2. Germline assignment: CDR1 SGHRS and CDR2 YFSETQ. This CDR3 has 16 amino acids. V gave up 1 base and J gave up 0 bases; unmatched junction bases: 7. The CDR3 DNA is TGCGCCAGCAGCTTGTGGGGGGGGTCAAGCTCCTACGAGCAGTACGTC. This codes for CASSLWGGSSSYEQYV.